This T cell receptor (beta chain) was sequenced during a study of cytomegalovirus exposure and HLA in healthy donors. V lost 5 bases, J lost 1 base, and 12 bases lay in between. The germline V gene has CDR1 LNHDA and CDR2 SQIVND (reference sequence). The CDR3 is 15 residues long. The sample holds a few counts of this clone. 13 Jbeta primers and 60 Vbeta primers were used for the PCR. The repertoire was sequenced with immunoSEQ multiplex PCR; TCRdb's copy has only in-frame clones and lacks some. Of 100,000 to 150,000 clones listed, roughly a tenth are singletons. The specimen sequenced was PBMCs. This sequence originates from a young woman in good health and CMV-seropositive. This chain links TRBV19 with TRBJ1-3; weak D call: TRBD1 (5 bases). This chain's CDR3 is CASSVSGVSGNTIYF. CDR3 DNA: TGTGCCAGTAGTGTATCGGGGGTGTCTGGAAACACCATATATTTT.